A selection of T cell receptor beta chains follows, all from one sample in a study of early stage breast cancer tumors. This table comes from immunoSEQ multiplex PCR, and its TCRdb copy is limited to in-frame clones, with some not included. The repertoire holds under 20,000 clones, 83% seen once, with more than 1.5% in the top ten. The sequenced material came from blood. These TCRs come from a person aged 70 to 79 with breast cancer. The CDR3 runs from the conserved cysteine through the conserved F or W. The D gene is left open where the match is weak. Clone size is shown for a subset of rows, as once, few, many or a class of expanded clone.

. | TRBJ2-1 | . | TRBV30 | 13 | TGTGCCTGGAGTCTCGGGGGTCGCAATGAGCAGTTCTTC | CAWSLGGRNEQFF
. | TRBJ2-4 | . | TRBV28 | 16 | TGTGCCAGCAGCCCCCGACGGAGGCAAGCCAAAAACATTCAGTACTTC | CASSPRRRQAKNIQYF
few | TRBJ1-1 | TRBD1 | TRBV30 | 12 | TGTGCCTGGACGGGACAGTACACTGAAGCTTTCTTT | CAWTGQYTEAFF
once | TRBJ2-2 | TRBD1 | TRBV19 | 15 | TGTGCCAGTAAAGATACAGGGGGAAGCACCGGGGAGCTGTTTTTT | CASKDTGGSTGELFF
. | TRBJ2-7 | . | TRBV7-2 | 18 | TGTGCCAGCAGCTTAGCTTCGTCGGGTCCCATAGTTGTCCACGAGCAGTACTTC | CASSLASSGPIVVHEQYF
few | TRBJ1-6 | TRBD1 | TRBV28 | 16 | TGTGCCAGCAGTTTTCCCATGACAGGGGTGGGTTCACCCCTCCACTTT | CASSFPMTGVGSPLHF
. | TRBJ2-7 | TRBD1 | TRBV27 | 15 | TGTGCCAGCAGTTTAGGGGACAGGGGGCCAAGCGAGCAGTACTTC | CASSLGDRGPSEQYF
once | TRBJ2-1 | TRBD2 | TRBV2 | 15 | TGTGCCAGCAGTGAAGGGACTAGCGGGGGCGTAGGGCAGTTCTTC | CASSEGTSGGVGQFF
. | TRBJ2-1 | . | TRBV7-9 | 16 | TGTGCCAGCAGCTTATATGGGGCAGGGAGGTTCCATGAGCAGTTCTTC | CASSLYGAGRFHEQFF
. | TRBJ2-7 | TRBD2 | TRBV6-5 | 16 | TGTGCCAGCAGTTACTTTCGCGGGGGGGACCGAGGCGAGCAGTACTTC | CASSYFRGGDRGEQYF
. | TRBJ1-3 | TRBD1 | TRBV15 | 15 | TGTGCCACCAGCAGAGGGACAGGGACTGGAAACACCATATATTTT | CATSRGTGTGNTIYF
. | TRBJ1-1 | . | TRBV6-6 | 11 | TGTGCCAGCAGCGGAGGATTTGAAGCTTTCTTT | CASSGGFEAFF
. | TRBJ1-1 | . | TRBV7-9 | 14 | TGTGCCAGCAGCCAGAGGGAACTGAACACTGAAGCTTTCTTT | CASSQRELNTEAFF
. | TRBJ1-2 | . | TRBV19 | 13 | TGTGCCAGTACCAGGGGAGCTAACTATGGCTACACCTTC | CASTRGANYGYTF
few | TRBJ1-1 | . | TRBV7-6 | 13 | TGTGCCAGCAGCTCGTACGGGGGGACTGAAGCTTTCTTT | CASSSYGGTEAFF
. | TRBJ2-7 | . | TRBV7-2 | 13 | TGTGCCAGCAGCTTAGCTAGAAGCTACGAGCAGTACTTC | CASSLARSYEQYF
few | TRBJ1-2 | TRBD1 | TRBV4-1 | 16 | TGCGCCAGCAGCCAAGACGTCAGGGGGGACATTTATGGCTACACCTTC | CASSQDVRGDIYGYTF
. | TRBJ1-1 | TRBD1 | TRBV19 | 12 | TGTGCCACTCGGGACAGAGACACTGAAGCTTTCTTT | CATRDRDTEAFF